The 5 T cell receptor beta chains in this list originate from one sample, sequenced in a study of CD8+ T cells in alopecia areata. After isolation, RNA underwent reverse transcription to generate cDNA as the sequencing template. The assay was immunoSEQ multiplex PCR, and TCRdb's table has in-frame clones only and misses some. The sample has about 200,000 clones, around two fifths seen once; the top ten hold 0.48%. The sample's treatment: oral pan-JAK inhibitor, 5-10 mg twice daily. The sample was CD4+ T cells sorted from blood, taken at approximately week 30, from a patient treated with tofacitinib. Receptors originate from a human donor with alopecia areata.

The chain combines TRBV30 with TRBJ1-5; D gene ambiguous. V shed 2 bases and J shed 2 bases, with 13 bases lying between them. The germline V gene has CDR1 GTSNPN and CDR2 SVGIG (reference sequence). The CDR3 sequence is 15 residues long. CDR3 in DNA: TGTGCCTGGAGTCAATATGGGTCCGGCAATCAGCCCCAGCATTTT. Protein product: CAWSQYGSGNQPQHF.

This clone has just a few counts. The chain couples TRBV30 to TRBJ2-3, with a possible D match to TRBD2 (5 bases). Trimming stripped 5 bases from V and 8 bases from J, with 14 bases between. The CDR3 loop spans 12 amino acids. Germline CDR1 GTSNPN, CDR2 SVGIG (reference sequence). This chain's CDR3 is CAWAQQSGTQYF. CDR3 DNA sequence: TGTGCCTGGGCCCAACAGAGCGGTACGCAGTATTTT.

The table lists this clone with a few counts. This sequence joins TRBV5-6 and TRBJ2-7; D uncertain. The length of the CDR3 is 12 residues. V was clipped by 0 bases and J by 4 bases, with 5 bases between them. Germline V gene data show CDR1 as SGHDT and CDR2 as YYEEEE. Here the CDR3 DNA reads TGTGCCAGCAGCTTGGCCCGATACGAGCAGTACTTC. Encoded protein: CASSLARYEQYF.

This sequence joins TRBV7-9 and TRBJ1-2; D is ambiguous. Germline lookup yields CDR1 SEHNR and CDR2 FQNEAQ (reference sequence). V lost 5 bases and J 5 bases, leaving 15 bases between the germline ends. The CDR3 consists of 14 residues. In DNA form, the CDR3 reads TGTGCCAGCAGCCCGATGAGCCTCGAGTATGGCTACACCTTC. Its protein is CASSPMSLEYGYTF.

This clone appeared a few times. This chain connects TRBV12-5 to TRBJ2-3; D not resolved. CDR1 and CDR2 (germline): LGHNT, FRNRAP. V dropped 6 bases and J dropped 2 bases, with 6 bases sitting between them. This CDR3 has 12 amino acids. The CDR3: CASGQNTDTQYF. The DNA of the CDR3 is TGTGCTAGTGGCCAGAACACAGATACGCAGTATTTT.